A single sample is the source of the 9 T cell receptor beta chains below, sequenced in a study of blood T cell repertoires in COVID-19. The method was immunoSEQ multiplex PCR; TCRdb's version includes in-frame clones alone and lacks a portion of them. Found here are fewer than 300,000 clones, approximately 85% of them singletons; the top ten hold roughly 5%. Material for sequencing was peripheral blood. The receptors shown here come from a man aged 45-60 years with active or convalescent COVID-19.

The chain employs TRBV5-1 and TRBJ2-7; 8 positions match TRBD2. Germline V CDR1 and CDR2: SGHRS, YFSETQ. The CDR3 has 14 residues. V shed 5 bases and J 3 bases; nucleotides not matched to a gene: 7. The DNA for the CDR3 is TGCGCCAGCAGTATAGCGAGCGGGAGCTACGAGCAGTACTTC. The encoded protein is CASSIASGSYEQYF.

The J gene is TRBJ1-2, the V gene TRBV25-1, with D possibly being TRBD1 (5 bases). The germline V and J ends were trimmed by 2 bases and 8 bases, with 15 bases remaining between them. CDR1 and CDR2 (germline): MGHDK, SYGVNS. The CDR3 contains 14 residues. The CDR3 DNA follows: TGTGCCAGCAGTGAAACGGGGACTACTCCGGGCTACACCTTC. Residues: CASSETGTTPGYTF.

The gene calls are TRBV6-2 or TRBV6-3 and TRBJ2-1, with TRBD2 matching over 10 bases. Germline CDR1 is MNHEY and CDR2 is SVGEGT. V was clipped by 0 bases and J by 4 bases; unmatched bases: 9. CDR3 length: 18 residues. The CDR3 region is CASSYSTSSGRAYNEQFF. The CDR3 DNA follows: TGTGCCAGCAGTTACTCGACGTCCAGCGGGAGGGCTTACAATGAGCAGTTCTTC.

Comments on this clone: Other DNA sequences of this sample code for an identical CDR3. This chain links TRBV19 with TRBJ1-2, with D hard to call. V dropped 5 bases and J dropped 1 base, with 8 bases sitting between them. Germline V CDR1 and CDR2: LNHDA, SQIVND (reference sequence). CDR3 size: 13 residues. The CDR3 bases are TGTGCCAGTAGTCGGGAGGGTAACTATGGCTACACCTTC. The encoded protein is CASSREGNYGYTF.

This sequence joins TRBV10-3 and TRBJ2-4; 11 bases fit TRBD2. Germline CDR1 is ENHRY and CDR2 is SYGVKD. V was pared by 4 bases and J by 0 bases, with 14 bases of the junction left unmatched. The CDR3 runs 20 residues. The DNA of the CDR3 is TGTGCCATCAGTGCCCAACTAGCGGGAGCGAAACGGGGAGCCAAAAACATTCAGTACTTC. The encoded protein is CAISAQLAGAKRGAKNIQYF.

This clone has a single count. The V and J genes are TRBV28 and TRBJ2-7; TRBD1 aligns across 11 bases. CDR1 is MDHEN and CDR2 is SYDVKM in the germline V gene. J gave up 0 bases and V 6 bases, and 1 base lay outside the gene matches. This CDR3 region has 14 residues. This CDR3 is CASRGTGGSYEQYF. In DNA, the CDR3 is TGTGCCAGCAGGGGGACAGGGGGCTCCTACGAGCAGTACTTC.

The CDR3 region has the DNA TGTGCCACCAGCAGAACTACGGACAGGGGGCAAGGCTACACCTTC. It codes for CATSRTTDRGQGYTF. This chain links TRBV15 with TRBJ1-2; TRBD1 agrees at 11 bases. CDR3 size: 15 residues. V gave up 2 bases and J gave up 8 bases; unmatched junction bases: 7. Germline V lookup: CDR1 LNHNV, CDR2 YYDKDF (reference sequence).

The CDR3 DNA is TGTGCCAGCAGAGGGGACAGGGGAACGGAGACCCAGTACTTC. Its translation is CASRGDRGTETQYF. The genes are TRBV2 and TRBJ2-5; 10 bases agree with TRBD1. J was trimmed by 5 bases and V by 6 bases; bases with no gene match: 6. There are 14 residues in the CDR3. Germline assignment: CDR1 SNHLY and CDR2 FYNNEI.

V is TRBV24-1 and J is TRBJ2-3; a weak D match, TRBD1 (6 bases). CDR1 is KGHDR and CDR2 is SFDVKD in the germline V gene. Between the trimmed V and J ends, which lost 1 base and 5 bases, there was a span of 18 bases. This CDR3 has 17 amino acids. The CDR3 coding sequence is TGTGCCACCAGTGATTTCTCAGCCAGGGGCAAAGGAGATACGCAGTATTTT. This translates into CATSDFSARGKGDTQYF.